This T cell receptor (beta chain) was identified in a study of T-cell reconstitution after alpha-beta-depleted transplantation in children. Study-level findings and limits: Roughly two months post-transplant, alpha-beta T cells reportedly originated from several hundred graft clones that had expanded. From newly produced T cells came most of the T-cell counts and diversity one year after transplant. After transplant, high TCRbeta diversity at day 60 in some patients arose from surviving recipient T cells and thymic progenitors.

For this clonotype: The antigen remains unidentified.

Unique molecular identifiers were incorporated into the prepared TCRbeta library. TCRdb used MiXCR to reprocess the PCR reads, holding one entry per CDR3 protein. The sample consists of about 580,000 distinct CDR3 sequences, 25% to 30% of them appearing once. This CDR3 region has 13 residues. Per the germline V gene, CDR1 is SQVTM and CDR2 is ANQGSEA. Trimming took 3 bases from V and 5 from J; bases not matched to a gene: 5. Source: PBMCs, taken before TCRalphabeta/CD19-depleted stem cell transplant. V and J are TRBV29-1 and TRBJ1-1, with 8 bases fitting TRBD1. The sequence derives from a boy under three years old with Wiskott-Aldrich syndrome, due to receive a stem cell transplant. CDR3 protein: CSVDRGLGTEAFF. The DNA of the CDR3 is TGCAGCGTTGACAGGGGGCTCGGGACTGAAGCTTTCTTT.